Listed below are T cell receptor beta chains from one sample, sequenced in a study of vaccination and CD4 T cells after COVID-19. What these receptors recognize is not known. TCRdb reprocessed the PCR reads via MiXCR and lists one record per CDR3 protein. The sample lists 7,500 to 9,500 distinct CDR3 sequences, around 50% occurring once. The sample taken for sequencing was CD4+ T cells from blood, cultured in vitro. The receptors were sampled from a human donor who had recovered from COVID-19. CDR3s include the opening cysteine and the closing phenylalanine or tryptophan. A D gene is named only where the DNA matches it firmly. Size tells how often a clone was seen (once, few, many) or the class of an expanded clone, and some rows leave it out.

CDR3nt,CDR3aa,d_gene,j_gene,abundance,v_gene
TGTGCCTGGAGTGTGGACACTGGCTTAGGCTACACCTTC,CAWSVDTGLGYTF,.,TRBJ1-2,.,TRBV30
TGTGCCAGCAGTTATGCGAATTTCAATCAGCCCCAGCATTTT,CASSYANFNQPQHF,.,TRBJ1-5,few,TRBV6-2/TRBV6-3
TGTGCCAGCAGTGAAGCGGGAATAGCGGGAGGGGGTGGGCAGTATTTT,CASSEAGIAGGGGQYF,TRBD2,TRBJ2-3,.,TRBV6-1
TGTGCCAGCAGCTTGGGCCAAGGGGACGGGGGGAGTTATGGCTACACCTTC,CASSLGQGDGGSYGYTF,.,TRBJ1-2,few,TRBV7-9
TGTGCCTGGAGTGACCTATGGAGGGGGAATAATTCACCCCTCCACTTT,CAWSDLWRGNNSPLHF,.,TRBJ1-6,.,TRBV30
TGTGCCAGCAGCTTAAGTGGGACAGTCCACAATGAGCAGTTCTTC,CASSLSGTVHNEQFF,TRBD1,TRBJ2-1,once,TRBV11-2
TGTGCCATCTCAGGATGGCCGAACTATGGCTACACCTTC,CAISGWPNYGYTF,.,TRBJ1-2,.,TRBV6-1
TGTGCCAGCAGCCAAGATTTACGTCGCGATTCACCCCTCCACTTT,CASSQDLRRDSPLHF,.,TRBJ1-6,.,TRBV3-1
TGCAGCGTTGCCTTTGGGCCGGGATCCGGGGAGCTGTTTTTT,CSVAFGPGSGELFF,.,TRBJ2-2,.,TRBV29-1
TGTGCCAGCAGCTTGGGCCAGATGGGGAACTACGAGCAGTACTTC,CASSLGQMGNYEQYF,.,TRBJ2-7,.,TRBV5-4
TGTGCCAGCAGCTTCAGACGACAGTCCAACGAGCAGTACTTC,CASSFRRQSNEQYF,.,TRBJ2-7,few,TRBV7-2
TGTGCCAGTAGTAGATTGACAGGGTTGGACGAGCAGTACTTC,CASSRLTGLDEQYF,TRBD1,TRBJ2-7,.,TRBV19
TGTGCCAGCAGCGCGTCTCTCGCGGGTAATTCACCCCTCTACTTT,CASSASLAGNSPLYF,.,TRBJ1-6,.,TRBV7-6
TGTGCCACCAGCAGACGTGGGGGGTCCGTGAACACCGGGGAGCTGTTTTTT,CATSRRGGSVNTGELFF,.,TRBJ2-2,.,TRBV15
TGCAGTGCTAGAGATTTCCTCCTAGCGGGAGATAACAATGAGCAGTTCTTC,CSARDFLLAGDNNEQFF,TRBD2,TRBJ2-1,.,TRBV20-1
TGTGCCAGCACCAATGCCTATTACACTGAAGCTTTCTTT,CASTNAYYTEAFF,.,TRBJ1-1,.,TRBV6-1
TGTGCCAGCAGTGTTACAGGGGAGGAGACCCAGTACTTC,CASSVTGEETQYF,TRBD1,TRBJ2-5,few,TRBV25-1
TGCGCCAGCAGGCTACTGGCTACCACTATGAACACTGAAGCTTTCTTT,CASRLLATTMNTEAFF,.,TRBJ1-1,few,TRBV5-1
TGTGCCAGCAGTCAGGGGTTAGGTCACTATGGCTACACCTTC,CASSQGLGHYGYTF,.,TRBJ1-2,.,TRBV6-1
TGTGCCACCAGCGAGACGGGGTTTAACTATGGCTACACCTTC,CATSETGFNYGYTF,.,TRBJ1-2,few,TRBV24-1
TGTGCCAGCATCATTTATCAGGGCGGTGAAGCTTTCTTT,CASIIYQGGEAFF,.,TRBJ1-1,few,TRBV6-1
TGTGCCAGCAGCAGGGTACTAGCGGGAGCTTGCTACGAGCAGTACTTC,CASSRVLAGACYEQYF,.,TRBJ2-7,few,TRBV21-1
TGTGCCAGCAGTTACCGACCGTACTATAATTCACCCCTCCACTTT,CASSYRPYYNSPLHF,.,TRBJ1-6,.,TRBV6-5